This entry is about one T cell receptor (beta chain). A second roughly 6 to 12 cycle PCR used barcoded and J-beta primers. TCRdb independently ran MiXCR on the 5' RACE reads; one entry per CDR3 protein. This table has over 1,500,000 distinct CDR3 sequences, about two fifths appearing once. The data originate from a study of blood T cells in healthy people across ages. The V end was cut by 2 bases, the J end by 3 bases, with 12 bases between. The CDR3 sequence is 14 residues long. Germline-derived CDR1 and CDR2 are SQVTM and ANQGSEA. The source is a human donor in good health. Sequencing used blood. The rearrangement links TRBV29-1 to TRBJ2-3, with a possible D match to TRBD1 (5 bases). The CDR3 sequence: CSVERQGSTDTQYF. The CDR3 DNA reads TGCAGCGTTGAAAGGCAGGGATCAACAGATACGCAGTATTTT.